Each of the 8 T cell receptor beta chains below was sequenced from the same sample in a study of cytomegalovirus exposure and HLA in healthy donors. Researchers ran the PCR with 60 Vbeta and 13 Jbeta primers. Produced via immunoSEQ multiplex PCR; TCRdb's table is partial and in-frame only. This sample has approximately 130,000 clones, with about four fifths found just once. What was sequenced was PBMCs. The receptors here all came from a woman younger than 35 in good health and CMV-seronegative.

V is TRBV11-3 and J is TRBJ2-1, with a possible D match to TRBD2 (6 bases). Trimming took off 3 bases at V and 0 bases at J, with 9 bases between the two ends. Germline V gives CDR1 SGHNT, CDR2 YENEEA. The CDR3 is 15 amino acids. CDR3 protein: CASSLGGSSYNEQFF. CDR3 bases: TGTGCCAGCAGCTTGGGGGGTAGCTCCTACAATGAGCAGTTCTTC.

The chain recombines TRBV19 with TRBJ2-3; 9 bases agree with TRBD2. This CDR3 comprises 15 residues. The germline V gene encodes CDR1 LNHDA and CDR2 SQIVND (reference sequence). V lost 6 bases to trimming and J lost 2 bases; unmatched junction nucleotides: 6. CDR3 protein: CASSPSGTSTDTQYF. Written as DNA, the CDR3 is TGTGCCAGTAGCCCTAGCGGGACGTCCACAGATACGCAGTATTTT.

The genes are TRBV4-3 and TRBJ1-2, with D possibly being TRBD1 (5 bases). V shed 0 bases and J shed 1 base, with 12 bases lying between them. Germline V CDR1 and CDR2: LGHNA, YSLEER. This CDR3 comprises 16 residues. The CDR3 nucleotides are TGCGCCAGCAGCCAAGATATTGGAGGGGTTAACTATGGCTACACCTTC. Its translation is CASSQDIGGVNYGYTF.

This chain links TRBV27 with TRBJ2-7; 8 nucleotides align to TRBD1. The CDR3 has 14 residues. CDR1 MNHEY and CDR2 SMNVEV come from the germline V gene (reference sequence). V lost 0 bases, J lost 3 bases, and 1 base stayed unmatched. In DNA, the CDR3 is TGTGCCAGCAGTTTATCCGACAGGGGCTACGAGCAGTACTTC. It codes for CASSLSDRGYEQYF.

This clone appeared a few times. This sequence joins TRBV4-2 and TRBJ2-7; 9 bases are a match to TRBD2. V shed 1 base and J 1 base; nucleotides not matched to a gene: 2. Germline lookup yields CDR1 LGHNA and CDR2 YNFKEQ. This CDR3 has 15 residues. The chain's CDR3 is CASSQGLAASYEQYF. In DNA form, the CDR3 reads TGTGCCAGCAGCCAAGGACTAGCGGCTTCCTACGAGCAGTACTTC.

The V and J genes are TRBV7-9 and TRBJ1-1; 8 bases are a match to TRBD1. The CDR3 sequence is 13 residues long. CDR1 and CDR2 (germline): SEHNR, FQNEAQ (reference sequence). With 4 bases clipped from V and 8 bases from J, the junction kept 6 bases outside the gene matches. The CDR3 sequence is CASSSRGRSEAFF. The CDR3 DNA follows: TGTGCCAGCAGCTCCAGGGGGCGAAGCGAAGCTTTCTTT.

The chain uses TRBV19 and TRBJ2-7; a weak D match, TRBD1 (6 bases). The CDR3 runs to 13 residues. Trimming cost V 3 bases and J 6 bases, with 12 bases left between them. The germline gives CDR1 LNHDA, CDR2 SQIVND (reference sequence). For the CDR3, the DNA is TGTGCCAGTAGTATGGCCCCCAGGGGCGAGCAGTACTTC. Its translation is CASSMAPRGEQYF.

The chain joins TRBV2 to TRBJ2-1; TRBD2 might be the D (5 bases). The germline CDR1 and CDR2 sequences are SNHLY and FYNNEI. This CDR3 region has 15 residues. The V and J ends lost 4 bases and 0 bases respectively, with 10 bases between them. The CDR3 region is CASSGLGVSYNEQFF. In DNA form, the CDR3 reads TGTGCCAGCAGTGGGCTGGGAGTCTCCTACAATGAGCAGTTCTTC.